This T cell receptor (beta chain) came from a study of cytomegalovirus exposure and HLA in healthy donors. J was trimmed by 2 bases and V by 4 bases; bases with no gene match: 4. CDR3 length: 15 amino acids. CDR1 is MGHDK, CDR2 SYGVNS, per germline. Findings of the study overall: The sole available immune exposure information was CMV serostatus. The study flagged roughly 150 TCR beta chains as cytomegalovirus-associated. In an earlier analysis, in fewer than 700 donors, most V segments appeared productive either ~87% or ~30% of the time.

The PCR made use of 60 Vbeta and 13 Jbeta primers. Original methodology: In a later analysis, 8.5 million to 14 million of around 75 million unique beta chains occurred in at least two donors. TCRdb's table, derived via immunoSEQ multiplex PCR, lists solely in-frame clones and lacks some. V and J calls and clone size are as listed in that table; D and trimming were resolved from the DNA. The sample lists roughly 200,000 clones; about three quarters were seen once. Concerning this clone itself: Its antigen is still unknown.

V is TRBV25-1 and J is TRBJ1-5; 8 nucleotides line up with TRBD1. Sample: PBMCs. The sequence came from a woman in her twenties or thirties in good health and CMV-seropositive. Here the CDR3 reads CASSATGGGNQPQHF. The CDR3 nucleotides are TGTGCCAGCAGTGCCACAGGGGGGGGCAATCAGCCCCAGCATTTT.